A single sample gave rise to the 25 T cell receptor beta chains below, sequenced in a study of cytomegalovirus exposure and HLA in healthy donors. 60 Vbeta and 13 Jbeta primers were used in PCR. Here immunoSEQ multiplex PCR was the method, and the copy in TCRdb shows in-frame clones only, minus some. The sample includes 100,000 to 150,000 clones, 65% to 90% of them seen just once. Sample: PBMCs. The receptors were sampled from a male donor in good health and CMV-seropositive.

This clone has only a few counts. The rearrangement uses TRBV28 and TRBJ2-7, with 9 positions matching TRBD1. V trimming: 6 bases; J trimming: 5 bases; junction bases outside the gene matches: 11. This CDR3 spans 15 amino acids. Germline CDR1 MDHEN, CDR2 SYDVKM. The CDR3 bases are TGTGCCAGCAGCCTGGGGGGACAGGGTCCCCACGAGCAGTACTTC. This encodes CASSLGGQGPHEQYF.

This chain connects TRBV9 to TRBJ2-7; 13 nucleotides line up with TRBD2. V lost 4 bases to trimming and J lost 5 bases; unmatched junction nucleotides: 9. Looked up from germline, CDR1 is SGDLS and CDR2 is YYNGEE. The CDR3 covers 16 residues. The CDR3 DNA reads TGTGCCAGCAGCCCCCAAGGACTAGCGGGAGTCCACGAGCAGTACTTC. The encoded protein is CASSPQGLAGVHEQYF. Using reference TRBV9 and TRBJ2-7 for the parts outside the CDR3, the full variable domain is DSGVTQTPKHLITATGQRVTLRCSPRSGDLSVYWYQQSLDQGLQFLIQYYNGEERAKGNILERFSAQQFPDLHSELNLSSLELGDSALYFCASSPQGLAGVHEQYFGPGTRLTVT.

This clone has just one count. This chain joins TRBV19 and TRBJ2-7; unclear D gene. In germline, CDR1 is LNHDA, CDR2 SQIVND (reference sequence). This CDR3 region has 11 residues. V was cut by 8 bases and J by 3 bases, with 8 bases left in between. The CDR3 loop is CASGRYYEQYF. In nucleotides, the CDR3 is TGTGCCAGTGGTCGCTACTACGAGCAGTACTTC. Variable domain in full (rest from reference TRBV19 and TRBJ2-7): DGGITQSPKYLFRKEGQNVTLSCEQNLNHDAMYWYRQDPGQGLRLIYYSQIVNDFQKGDIAEGYSVSREKKESFPLTVTSAQKNPTAFYLCASGRYYEQYFGPGTRLTVT.

The chain is built from TRBV9 and TRBJ2-5; 16 nucleotides line up with TRBD2. Germline CDR1 reads SGDLS; CDR2 reads YYNGEE. Germline trimming cut 2 bases from V and 3 bases from J; bases unmatched to any gene: 4. This CDR3 is 17 amino acids long. CDR3 in amino acids: CASSVGTSGRAKETQYF. The CDR3 nucleotides read TGTGCCAGCAGCGTGGGGACTAGCGGGAGGGCCAAAGAGACCCAGTACTTC.

The rearrangement joins TRBV4-1 to TRBJ2-7, with TRBD1 matching over 9 bases. J lost 6 bases, V lost 3 bases, and 12 bases had no gene match. Germline V gene data show CDR1 as MGHRA and CDR2 as YSYEKL. The CDR3 has 16 residues. CDR3 sequence: CASSHAPGQGMVEQYF. CDR3 DNA sequence: TGCGCCAGCAGCCATGCCCCGGGACAGGGCATGGTCGAGCAGTACTTC.

The chain recombines TRBV7-2 with TRBJ2-5; D might be TRBD1 (5 bases). Germline CDR1 reads SGHTA; CDR2 reads FQGNSA. Trimming took off 5 bases at V and 2 bases at J, with 12 bases between the two ends. The CDR3 sequence is 14 residues long. CDR3 DNA sequence: TGTGCCAGCAGCCCGAGACAGTTTCAAGAGACCCAGTACTTC. Translating it yields CASSPRQFQETQYF.

The chain combines TRBV19 with TRBJ2-7; 10 nucleotides line up with TRBD2. In germline, CDR1 is LNHDA, CDR2 SQIVND (reference sequence). The V gene end was trimmed by 6 bases and the J gene end by 3 bases; junction bases not matched to a gene: 8. The CDR3 consists of 15 residues. CDR3 sequence (DNA): TGTGCCAGTAGAGGACTAGCGGAGGGGCTCTACGAGCAGTACTTC. It specifies CASRGLAEGLYEQYF.

V is TRBV7-3 and J is TRBJ2-1, with TRBD2 matching over 11 bases. The CDR3 has 15 amino acids. V was pared by 0 bases and J by 7 bases, with 2 bases of the junction left unmatched. Looked up from germline, CDR1 is SGHTA and CDR2 is FQGTGA. The CDR3 DNA sequence: TGTGCCAGCAGCTTAACTAGCGGGAGGGGAAATGAGCAGTTCTTC. Protein product: CASSLTSGRGNEQFF.

This chain connects TRBV27 to TRBJ1-5, with D unclear. Per the germline V gene, CDR1 is MNHEY and CDR2 is SMNVEV (reference sequence). The CDR3 runs 14 residues. V gave up 8 bases and J gave up 3 bases, with 14 bases separating them. The CDR3 DNA reads TGTGCCAGCCGTCCGGGGTGGCCCAATCAGCCCCAGCATTTT. As protein: CASRPGWPNQPQHF.

The V call is TRBV15, the J call TRBJ2-3, with 9 bases lining up with TRBD1. The ends lost 5 bases at V and 4 bases at J; junction bases unmatched: 1. The CDR3 loop spans 13 amino acids. The germline V gene encodes CDR1 LNHNV and CDR2 YYDKDF (reference sequence). For the CDR3, the DNA is TGTGCCACCAGCGGGACAGGGTCAGATACGCAGTATTTT. Translating gives CATSGTGSDTQYF.

The chain links TRBV7-2 to TRBJ2-3; TRBD2 is a possible D gene (5 bases). The germline V gene encodes CDR1 SGHTA and CDR2 FQGNSA. This CDR3 has 15 residues. V shed 5 bases and J shed 0 bases, with 12 bases lying between them. In nucleotides, the CDR3 is TGTGCCAGCAGCCAGCGGTTTGGAAGCACAGATACGCAGTATTTT. Its translation is CASSQRFGSTDTQYF.

J is TRBJ1-5 and V is TRBV19; 8 bases are shared with TRBD1. CDR1 is LNHDA and CDR2 is SQIVND in the germline V gene (reference sequence). This CDR3 is 16 amino acids long. V shed 7 bases, J shed 3 bases, and the junction held 11 bases outside the gene matches. The CDR3 DNA is TGTGCCAGTAACACTCGGCAGGGGGCGCCCAATCAGCCCCAGCATTTT. The encoded protein is CASNTRQGAPNQPQHF.

The genes are TRBV6-6 and TRBJ1-5; D is ambiguous. From germline, CDR1 is MNHNY and CDR2 SVGAGI (reference sequence). V was clipped by 3 bases and J by 7 bases, with 10 bases between them. CDR3 length: 13 residues. The CDR3 reads CASSYGLGQPQHF. Here the CDR3 DNA reads TGTGCCAGCAGTTATGGACTGGGGCAGCCCCAGCATTTT.

The CDR3 loop reads CASSLEPPTVGRYEQYF. CDR3 sequence (DNA): TGTGCCAGCAGCTTAGAGCCCCCTACGGTCGGGAGATACGAGCAGTACTTC. The chain couples TRBV11-2 to TRBJ2-7, with TRBD2 as a possible D gene (6 bases). The CDR3 contains 17 residues. CDR1 and CDR2 from the germline V gene are SGHAT and FQNNGV. Trimming cost V 0 bases and J 4 bases, with 19 bases left between them. Based on the CDR3 plus reference TRBV11-2 and TRBJ2-7, the full variable domain is EAGVAQSPRYKIIEKRQSVAFWCNPISGHATLYWYQQILGQGPKLLIQFQNNGVVDDSQLPKDRFSAERLKGVDSTLKIQPAKLEDSAVYLCASSLEPPTVGRYEQYFGPGTRLTVT.

The gene calls are TRBV5-1 and TRBJ2-1; possible D gene TRBD2, 6 bases. This CDR3 comprises 16 residues. The germline V gene has CDR1 SGHRS and CDR2 YFSETQ. V lost 2 bases and J 2 bases, leaving 14 bases between the germline ends. Here the CDR3 DNA reads TGCGCCAGCAGCTTCCGGGACTTAGGCGCCTACAATGAGCAGTTCTTC. Encoded protein: CASSFRDLGAYNEQFF. Filled out from reference TRBV5-1 and TRBJ2-1, the complete variable domain reads KAGVTQTPRYLIKTRGQQVTLSCSPISGHRSVSWYQQTPGQGLQFLFEYFSETQRNKGNFPGRFSGRQFSNSRSEMNVSTLELGDSALYLCASSFRDLGAYNEQFFGPGTRLTVL.

This chain joins TRBV6-6 and TRBJ1-4; 7 bases align to TRBD1. This CDR3 contains 14 residues. The ends lost 6 bases at V and 4 bases at J; junction bases unmatched: 5. Germline V gene sequence: CDR1 MNHNY, CDR2 SVGAGI (reference sequence). The CDR3 bases are TGTGCCAGCAGAACGACAGGGATTAATGAAAAACTGTTTTTT. It encodes CASRTTGINEKLFF.

The chain carries TRBV5-8 and TRBJ1-1; 7 nucleotides line up with TRBD1. Trimming took 3 bases from V and 4 from J; bases not matched to a gene: 3. The CDR3 sequence is 13 residues long. CDR1 is SGHTS, CDR2 YDEGEE, per germline. For the CDR3, the DNA is TGTGCCAGCAGCTACAGGGGATTCACTGAAGCTTTCTTT. Translation gives CASSYRGFTEAFF.

The gene calls are TRBV15 and TRBJ2-7; 7 nucleotides align to TRBD1. Germline V CDR1 and CDR2: LNHNV, YYDKDF (reference sequence). J lost 6 bases, V lost 1 base, and 12 bases had no gene match. This CDR3 is 16 amino acids long. The CDR3 DNA sequence: TGTGCCACCAGCAGAGCCCCATCGGGACAGTCATTCGAGCAGTACTTC. Protein product: CATSRAPSGQSFEQYF.

This chain uses TRBV18 with TRBJ2-1; 8 nucleotides align to TRBD2. J was trimmed by 8 bases and V by 3 bases; bases with no gene match: 6. Germline CDR1 KGHSH, CDR2 LQKENI. This CDR3 spans 14 amino acids. The CDR3 loop is CASSPGLGNDEQFF. CDR3 DNA: TGTGCCAGCTCACCGGGACTAGGCAACGATGAGCAGTTCTTC.

The rearrangement joins TRBV27 to TRBJ2-5; D is perhaps TRBD1 (5 bases). The CDR3 spans 15 residues. Germline V gene sequence: CDR1 MNHEY, CDR2 SMNVEV (reference sequence). V lost 5 bases, J lost 2 bases, and 15 bases lay in between. The CDR3 DNA reads TGTGCCAGCAGTGCTTATCCAGGGTCTCAAGAGACCCAGTACTTC. Residues: CASSAYPGSQETQYF.

The chain uses TRBV5-4 and TRBJ2-7, with 9 bases identical to TRBD1. There are 13 residues in the CDR3. J was trimmed by 6 bases and V by 9 bases; bases with no gene match: 10. CDR1 and CDR2 from the germline V gene are SGHNT and YYREEE (reference sequence). The CDR3 bases are TGTGCCACCGCCGGGACAGGGCTCTCCGAGCAGTACTTC. This sequence encodes CATAGTGLSEQYF.

This clone was recorded once. The rearrangement joins TRBV7-2 to TRBJ1-2; 8 bases are a match to TRBD1. V shed 5 bases, J shed 8 bases, and the junction held 7 bases outside the gene matches. Germline values: CDR1 SGHTA, CDR2 FQGNSA. CDR3 length: 13 residues. In DNA, the CDR3 is TGTGCCAGCAGCCCAGGGGGCCGAAGAGGCTACACCTTC. Protein: CASSPGGRRGYTF.

In the case of this clone: This CDR3 is also generated by other DNA sequences in the sample. The chain links TRBV5-8 to TRBJ2-5; D might be TRBD1 (5 bases). V shed 1 base and J shed 4 bases, with 8 bases lying between them. The CDR3 spans 13 residues. CDR1 and CDR2 (germline): SGHTS, YDEGEE. CDR3 in amino acids: CASSLRGSETQYF. The CDR3 DNA reads TGTGCCAGCAGCTTGAGGGGATCAGAGACCCAGTACTTC.

This clone was recorded only once. J is TRBJ1-1 and V is TRBV29-1, with a weak D call TRBD1 (6 bases). From germline, CDR1 is SQVTM and CDR2 ANQGSEA. V lost 6 bases and J lost 4, with 12 bases in between. The CDR3 has 12 amino acids. The CDR3 nucleotides are TGCAGCGTCTCACAGGGCCCCACTGAAGCTTTCTTT. It yields the protein CSVSQGPTEAFF.

This clone has just a few counts. The chain uses TRBV6-6 and TRBJ1-1; 11 nucleotides match TRBD1. CDR3 length: 14 amino acids. CDR1 is MNHNY, CDR2 SVGAGI, per germline (reference sequence). V lost 6 bases to trimming and J lost 5 bases; unmatched junction nucleotides: 5. CDR3 sequence: CASRPGTGGTEAFF. CDR3 DNA: TGTGCCAGCAGACCCGGGACAGGGGGAACTGAAGCTTTCTTT.